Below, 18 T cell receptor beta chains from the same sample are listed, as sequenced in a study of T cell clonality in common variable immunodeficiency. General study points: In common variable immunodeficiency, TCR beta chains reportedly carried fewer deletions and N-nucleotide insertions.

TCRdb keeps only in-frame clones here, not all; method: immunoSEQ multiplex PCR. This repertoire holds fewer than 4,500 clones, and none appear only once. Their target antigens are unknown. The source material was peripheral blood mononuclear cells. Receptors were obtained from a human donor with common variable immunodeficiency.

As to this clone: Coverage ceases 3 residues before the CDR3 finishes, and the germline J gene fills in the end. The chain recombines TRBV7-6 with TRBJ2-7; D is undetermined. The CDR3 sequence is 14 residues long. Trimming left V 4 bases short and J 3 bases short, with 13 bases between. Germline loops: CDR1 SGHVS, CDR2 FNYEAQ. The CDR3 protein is CASSYGPGYYEQYF. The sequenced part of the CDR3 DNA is TGTGCCAGCAGCTACGGCCCGGGTTACTACGAG.

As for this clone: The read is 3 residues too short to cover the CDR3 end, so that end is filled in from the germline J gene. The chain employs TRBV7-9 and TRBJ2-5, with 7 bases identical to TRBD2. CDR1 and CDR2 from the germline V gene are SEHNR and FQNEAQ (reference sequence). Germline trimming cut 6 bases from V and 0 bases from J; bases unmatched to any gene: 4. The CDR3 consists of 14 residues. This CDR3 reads CASRYGGNQETQYF. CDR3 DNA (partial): TGTGCCAGCAGATACGGGGGGAACCAAGAGACC.

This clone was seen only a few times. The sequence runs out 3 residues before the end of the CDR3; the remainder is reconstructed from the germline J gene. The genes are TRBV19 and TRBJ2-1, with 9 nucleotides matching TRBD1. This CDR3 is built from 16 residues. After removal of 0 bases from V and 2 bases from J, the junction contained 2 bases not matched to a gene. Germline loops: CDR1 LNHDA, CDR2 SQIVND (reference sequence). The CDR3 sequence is CASSIDRTGAYNEQFF. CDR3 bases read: TGTGCCAGTAGTATAGATCGGACAGGGGCCTACAATGAG.

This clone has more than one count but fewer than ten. CDR3 loop: CAWKYSSGNTIYF. CDR3 DNA, as far as it was read: TGTGCCTGGAAGTATAGCTCTGGAAACACC. The chain has TRBV30 and TRBJ1-3; D gene unclear. The read gets to within 3 residues of the CDR3 end, and the germline J gene fills in the rest. The germline CDR1 and CDR2 sequences are GTSNPN and SVGIG (reference sequence). There are 13 residues in the CDR3. Trimming took 4 bases from V and 0 from J, leaving 7 bases between them.

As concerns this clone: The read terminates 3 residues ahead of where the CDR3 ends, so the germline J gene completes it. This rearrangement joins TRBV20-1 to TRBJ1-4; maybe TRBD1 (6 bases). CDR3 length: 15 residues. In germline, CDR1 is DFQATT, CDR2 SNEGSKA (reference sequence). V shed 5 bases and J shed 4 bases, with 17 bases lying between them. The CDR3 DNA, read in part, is TGCAGTGCTCCCCGAACAGGGACGCTTAATGAAAAA. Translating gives CSAPRTGTLNEK. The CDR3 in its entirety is CSAPRTGTLNEKLFF.

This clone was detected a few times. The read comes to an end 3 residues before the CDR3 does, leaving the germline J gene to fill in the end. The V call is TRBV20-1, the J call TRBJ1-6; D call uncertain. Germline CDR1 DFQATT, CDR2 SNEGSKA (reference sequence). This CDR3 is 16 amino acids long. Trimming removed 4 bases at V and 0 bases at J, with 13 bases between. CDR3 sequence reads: CSAIDSRSSYNSPLHF. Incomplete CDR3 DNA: TGCAGTGCTATCGACTCCCGAAGCTCCTATAATTCACCC.

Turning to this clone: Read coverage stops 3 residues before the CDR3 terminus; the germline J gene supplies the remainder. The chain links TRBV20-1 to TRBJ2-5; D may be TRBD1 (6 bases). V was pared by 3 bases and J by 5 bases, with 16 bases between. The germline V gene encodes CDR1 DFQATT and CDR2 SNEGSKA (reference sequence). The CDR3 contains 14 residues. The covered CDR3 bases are TGCAGTGCTAGGGTCAGGGGAAAGAGGGAGACC. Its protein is CSARVRGKRET. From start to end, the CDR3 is CSARVRGKRETQYF.

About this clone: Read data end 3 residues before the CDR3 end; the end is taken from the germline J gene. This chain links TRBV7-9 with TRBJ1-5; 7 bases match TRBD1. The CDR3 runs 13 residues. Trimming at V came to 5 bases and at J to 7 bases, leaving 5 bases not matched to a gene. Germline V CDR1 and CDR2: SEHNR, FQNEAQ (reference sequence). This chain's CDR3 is CASSPTGDQPQHF. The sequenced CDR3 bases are TGTGCCAGCAGCCCCACAGGGGACCAGCCC. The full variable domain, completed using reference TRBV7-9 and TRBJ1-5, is DTGVSQNPRHKITKRGQNVTFRCDPISEHNRLYWYRQTLGQGPEFLTYFQNEAQLEKSRLLSDRFSAERPKGSFSTLEIQRTEQGDSAMYLCASSPTGDQPQHFGDGTRLSIL.

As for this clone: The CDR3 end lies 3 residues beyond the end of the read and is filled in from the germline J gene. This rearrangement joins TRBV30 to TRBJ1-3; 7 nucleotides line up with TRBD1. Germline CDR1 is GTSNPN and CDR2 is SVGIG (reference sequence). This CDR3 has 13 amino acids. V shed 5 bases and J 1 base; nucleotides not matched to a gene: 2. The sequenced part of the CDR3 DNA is TGTGCCTGGGGCAGGGGGTCTGGAAACACC. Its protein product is CAWGRGSGNT. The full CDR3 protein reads CAWGRGSGNTIYF.

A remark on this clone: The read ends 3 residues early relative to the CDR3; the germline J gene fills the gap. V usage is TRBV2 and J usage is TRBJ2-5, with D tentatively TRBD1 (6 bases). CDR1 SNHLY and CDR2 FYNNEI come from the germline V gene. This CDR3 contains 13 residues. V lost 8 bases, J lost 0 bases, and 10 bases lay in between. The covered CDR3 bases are TGTGCCAGCGCCCGGGACAACCAAGAGACC. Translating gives CASARDNQET. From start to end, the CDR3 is CASARDNQETQYF.

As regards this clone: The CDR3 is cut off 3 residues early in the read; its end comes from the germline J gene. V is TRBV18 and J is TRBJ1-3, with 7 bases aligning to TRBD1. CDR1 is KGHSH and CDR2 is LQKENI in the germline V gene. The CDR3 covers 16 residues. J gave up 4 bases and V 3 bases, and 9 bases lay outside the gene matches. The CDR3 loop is CASSPLTGNDGNTIYF. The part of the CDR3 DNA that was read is TGTGCCAGCTCACCCCTGACAGGGAACGACGGAAACACC.

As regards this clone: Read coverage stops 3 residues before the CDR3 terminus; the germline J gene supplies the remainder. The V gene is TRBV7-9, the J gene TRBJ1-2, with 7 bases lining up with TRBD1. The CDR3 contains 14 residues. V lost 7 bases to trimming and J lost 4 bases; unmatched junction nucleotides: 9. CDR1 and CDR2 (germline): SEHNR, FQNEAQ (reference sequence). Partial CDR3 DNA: TGTGCCAGCACTCACTCGACAGGGATCTATGGC. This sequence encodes CASTHSTGIYG. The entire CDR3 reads CASTHSTGIYGYTF.

The covered CDR3 bases are TGTGCCAGCAGCGCATCGGGTCTAGCGGGGAAGACC. This translates into CASSASGLAGKT. The complete CDR3 protein is CASSASGLAGKTQYF. This chain uses TRBV7-9 with TRBJ2-5; 9 bases are shared with TRBD2. With the read ending 3 residues before the CDR3 end, the germline J gene is used to fill in that end. The CDR3 has 15 amino acids. Looked up from germline, CDR1 is SEHNR and CDR2 is FQNEAQ (reference sequence). V trimming: 5 bases; J trimming: 6 bases; junction bases outside the gene matches: 10.

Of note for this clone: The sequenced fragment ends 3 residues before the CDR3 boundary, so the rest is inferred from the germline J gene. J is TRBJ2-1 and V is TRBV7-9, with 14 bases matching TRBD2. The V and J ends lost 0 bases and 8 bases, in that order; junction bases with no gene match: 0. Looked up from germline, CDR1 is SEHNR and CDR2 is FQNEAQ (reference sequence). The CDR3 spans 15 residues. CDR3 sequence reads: CASSLAGLAGDEQFF. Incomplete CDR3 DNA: TGTGCCAGCAGCTTAGCGGGACTAGCGGGGGATGAG.

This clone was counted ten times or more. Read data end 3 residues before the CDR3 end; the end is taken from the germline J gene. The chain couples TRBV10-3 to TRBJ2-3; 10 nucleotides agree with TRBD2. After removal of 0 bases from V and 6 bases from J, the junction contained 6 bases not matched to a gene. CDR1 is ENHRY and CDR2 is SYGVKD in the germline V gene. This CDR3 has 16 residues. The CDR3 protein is CAISESKSGGADTQYF. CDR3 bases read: TGTGCCATCAGTGAGTCAAAGAGCGGGGGGGCGGATACG.

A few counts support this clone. CDR3 in amino acids: CASSLRTSGGARDTQYF. The part of the CDR3 DNA that was read is TGTGCCAGTAGTCTTCGGACTAGCGGGGGGGCCAGGGATACG. The gene calls are TRBV19 and TRBJ2-3; 15 bases are a match to TRBD2. The sequenced fragment ends 3 residues before the CDR3 boundary, so the rest is inferred from the germline J gene. This CDR3 region has 17 residues. Germline V gene sequence: CDR1 LNHDA, CDR2 SQIVND (reference sequence). V dropped 5 bases and J dropped 6; count of bases not matched to a gene: 9. The entire variable domain, with the rest obtained from reference TRBV19 and TRBJ2-3, is as follows: DGGITQSPKYLFRKEGQNVTLSCEQNLNHDAMYWYRQDPGQGLRLIYYSQIVNDFQKGDIAEGYSVSREKKESFPLTVTSAQKNPTAFYLCASSLRTSGGARDTQYFGPGTRLTVL.

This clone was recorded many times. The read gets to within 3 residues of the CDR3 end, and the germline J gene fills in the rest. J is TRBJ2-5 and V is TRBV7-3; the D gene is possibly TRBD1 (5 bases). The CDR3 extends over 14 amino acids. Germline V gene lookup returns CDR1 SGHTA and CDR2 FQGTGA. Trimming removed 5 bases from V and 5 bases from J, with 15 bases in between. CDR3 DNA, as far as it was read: TGTGCCAGCAGCCCGAGCAGGGAAAAGGAGACC. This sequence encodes CASSPSREKET. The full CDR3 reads CASSPSREKETQYF.

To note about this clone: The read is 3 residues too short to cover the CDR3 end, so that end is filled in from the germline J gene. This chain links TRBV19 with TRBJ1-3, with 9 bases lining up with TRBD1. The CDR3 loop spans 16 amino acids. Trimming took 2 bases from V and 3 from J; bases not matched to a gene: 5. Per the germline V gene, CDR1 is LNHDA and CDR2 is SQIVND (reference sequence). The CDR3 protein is CASSIWDRVLGNTIYF. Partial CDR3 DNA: TGTGCCAGTAGTATATGGGACAGGGTGCTTGGAAACACC.